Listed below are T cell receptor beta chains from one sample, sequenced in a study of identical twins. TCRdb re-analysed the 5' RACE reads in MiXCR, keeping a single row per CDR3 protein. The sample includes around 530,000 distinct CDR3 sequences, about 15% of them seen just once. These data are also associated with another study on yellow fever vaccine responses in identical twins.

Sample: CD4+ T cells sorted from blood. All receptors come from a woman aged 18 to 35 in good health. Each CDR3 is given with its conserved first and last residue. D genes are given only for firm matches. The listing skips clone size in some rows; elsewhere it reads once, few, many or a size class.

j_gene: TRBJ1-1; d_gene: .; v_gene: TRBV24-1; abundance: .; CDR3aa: CATRGEGNTEAFF; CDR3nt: TGTGCCACCAGGGGAGAGGGGAATACTGAAGCTTTCTTT
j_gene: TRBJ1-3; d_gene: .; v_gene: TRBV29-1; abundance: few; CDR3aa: CSVASGISSGNTIYF; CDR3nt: TGCAGCGTTGCGTCCGGAATAAGCTCTGGAAACACCATATATTTT
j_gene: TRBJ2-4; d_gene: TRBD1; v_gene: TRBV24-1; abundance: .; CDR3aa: CATSETGELAKNIQYF; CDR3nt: TGTGCCACCAGTGAGACAGGGGAGCTAGCCAAAAACATTCAGTACTTC
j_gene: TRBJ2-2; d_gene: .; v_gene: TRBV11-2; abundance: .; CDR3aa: CASSFGQTTNTGELFF; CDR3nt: TGTGCCAGCAGCTTCGGACAGACAACGAACACCGGGGAGCTGTTTTTT
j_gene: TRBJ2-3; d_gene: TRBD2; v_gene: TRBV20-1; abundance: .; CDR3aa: CSAIQGLAGDTQYF; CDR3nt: TGCAGTGCTATCCAAGGACTAGCGGGGGATACGCAGTATTTT
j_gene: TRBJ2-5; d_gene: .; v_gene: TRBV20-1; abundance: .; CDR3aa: CSARASVGGHQETQYF; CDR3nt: TGCAGTGCTAGAGCCTCTGTTGGGGGACACCAAGAGACCCAGTACTTC
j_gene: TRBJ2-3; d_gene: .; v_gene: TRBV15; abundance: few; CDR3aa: CATSRDYVGTDTQYF; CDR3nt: TGTGCCACCAGCAGAGATTATGTGGGAACAGATACGCAGTATTTT
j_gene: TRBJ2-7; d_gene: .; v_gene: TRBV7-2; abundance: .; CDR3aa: CASSLRRPSTTYEQYF; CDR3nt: TGTGCCAGCAGCTTACGCCGACCTAGCACCACCTACGAGCAGTACTTC
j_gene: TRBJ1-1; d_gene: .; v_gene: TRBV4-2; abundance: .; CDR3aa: CASSPTGPVSNTEAFF; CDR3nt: TGTGCCAGCAGCCCCACGGGTCCGGTTAGTAACACTGAAGCTTTCTTT
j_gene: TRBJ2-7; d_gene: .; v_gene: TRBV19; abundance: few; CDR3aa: CASRPDFWSYEQYF; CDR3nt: TGTGCCAGTAGGCCCGACTTTTGGTCCTACGAGCAGTACTTC
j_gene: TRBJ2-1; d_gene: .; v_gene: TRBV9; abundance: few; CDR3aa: CASSVGAYNEQFF; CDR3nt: TGTGCCAGCAGCGTTGGTGCTTACAATGAGCAGTTCTTC
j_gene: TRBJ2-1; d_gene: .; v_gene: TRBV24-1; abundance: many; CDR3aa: CATSDRGGEQFF; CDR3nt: TGTGCCACCAGTGATCGGGGTGGTGAGCAGTTCTTC
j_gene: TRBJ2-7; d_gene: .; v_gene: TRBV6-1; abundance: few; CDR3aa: CASSQQRNGGTEQYF; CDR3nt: TGTGCCAGCAGTCAACAGAGAAACGGGGGAACCGAGCAGTACTTC
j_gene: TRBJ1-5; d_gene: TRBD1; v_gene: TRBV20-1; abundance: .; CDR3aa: CSARRGTGGYQPQHF; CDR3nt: TGCAGTGCCCGGCGGGGCACAGGGGGGTATCAGCCCCAGCATTTT
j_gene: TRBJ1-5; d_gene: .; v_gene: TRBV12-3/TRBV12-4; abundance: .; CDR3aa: CASSRISGGVGQPQHF; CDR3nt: TGTGCCAGCAGTCGCATTTCCGGTGGAGTTGGTCAGCCCCAGCATTTT
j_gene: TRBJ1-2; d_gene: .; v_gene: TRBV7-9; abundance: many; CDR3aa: CASSLNYGYTF; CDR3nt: TGTGCCAGCAGCCTTAACTATGGCTACACCTTC
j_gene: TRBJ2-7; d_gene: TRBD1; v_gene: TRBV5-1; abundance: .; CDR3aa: CASSGRTGGNEQYF; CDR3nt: TGCGCCAGCAGCGGACGGACAGGGGGAAACGAGCAGTACTTC
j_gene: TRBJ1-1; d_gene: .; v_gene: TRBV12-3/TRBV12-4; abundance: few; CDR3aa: CASSPVGGPNTEAFF; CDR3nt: TGTGCCAGCAGCCCAGTCGGGGGGCCGAACACTGAAGCTTTCTTT